This paragraph covers one T cell receptor beta chain sequence. No cognate antigen has been identified for it. Qualities for individual bases were not recorded, and no much larger clone is one base off. This entry is derived from a study of cytomegalovirus exposure and HLA in healthy donors (dated by TCRdb to 2015 to 2018). Context from the whole study: According to an earlier analysis of 550 to 750 of the donors, 150 million to 200 million T cells yielded 95 million to 140 million unique TCR beta sequences and 276 Gb of sequence data. Donor age, sex, ethnicity and CMV serostatus were compiled together with the repertoire data. An early release that covered about 600 HLA-typed donors contained about 300 gigabases of sequencing data and 80 million or so unique TCR sequences. Using immunosequencing, the study profiled T cell repertoires from around 680 subjects and related those repertoires to cytomegalovirus serostatus. Among several hundred genotyped donors of the cohort, an average of approximately 200,000 unique TCR beta nucleotide sequences was sequenced per donor, of which 15% to 20% were non-productive. The number of typed donors differed by locus: roughly 629-630 for A, B, C, DRB1 and DQB1; approximately 540 for DQA1; approximately 610 for DPA1; and 400 to 480 for DPB1. HLA typing covered class I and class II loci at four-digit resolution. To study patterns of TCR occurrence, a later analysis re-analyzed previously published TCR beta repertoires from under 750 donors and added high-resolution HLA genotyping. The study aimed to test whether signatures of past pathogen exposure could be identified by cataloging public T cell receptors. The later analysis used no new phenotypic data to find candidate immune exposures, relying instead on TCR beta sequences and their occurrence across donors. High-throughput TCR immunosequencing, statistical association of individual TCRs with disease status, and machine learning were combined to predict cytomegalovirus infection status. Every repertoire in the discovery cohort had been generated on one and the same sequencing platform. A later genetic analysis took genome-wide SNP genotypes for about 60% of the roughly 670 donors and used that subset as a discovery cohort. Among the approximately 400 genotyped donors, around 81% belonged to the genetic ancestry cluster associated with self-reported Caucasian donors. Several DR-DQ haplotypes were handled as single units for association and clustering, since linkage in the cohort was strong. To decide whether each TCR beta V gene segment behaved as functional or pseudogenic, an earlier analysis of approximately 600 of the donors relied on high-throughput TCR beta sequencing. In addition to the first cohort of 650 to 800 subjects, a separate validation cohort of 120 different subjects was used. The investigation overall reported the following: At a false discovery rate of 0.05, a later analysis linked 16,951 TCR beta sequences to specific HLA alleles. The classifier was reported to diagnose cytomegalovirus status with high specificity and sensitivity in both the original cohort and the validation cohort. A further reported finding was that TCR beta sequences accurately predicted the HLA-A and HLA-B alleles for most subjects in the first cohort. The earlier analysis of 587 of the donors excluded 15 to 20 rarely observed V segments, including chromosome 9 orphons, because counts were too low. The cohort was sequenced for TCR beta chains only, and without alpha or paired-chain data the features that could be detected were limited. An earlier analysis of some 590 of the donors showed that most TCR beta V segments appeared in productive rearrangements either about 87% or about 30% of the time, which broadly matched IMGT annotations. According to a later analysis, parvovirus B19, influenza, CMV and Epstein-Barr virus appeared linked to several top co-occurrence clusters. Most TCR sequences were observed very rarely across donors, whereas some public TCRs were present in many individuals. In a later genetic analysis, fewer N-insertions in productive TCRs were reported among donors in an Asian-associated ancestry cluster than the roughly 700-donor mean. The only immune exposure information available for the cohort was CMV serostatus. The authors suggested that the approach could potentially be extended to other disease states and immunological phenotypes. Presence/absence analyses assumed roughly uniform sequencing depth across donors, an assumption that may not hold. According to a later analysis, TCR association rates differed among HLA loci, with DRB1 alleles showing the most associated TCRs and HLA-C alleles showing the fewest. Most CMV-associated TCR beta chains appeared to be HLA-restricted in a later analysis, and the HLA associations seemed to be driven largely by CMV exposure. In a later analysis, HLA-associated TCR beta chains were found to be more clonally expanded and to have lower generation probabilities than equally common non-associated chains. The sequencing pipeline was judged likely to have produced a cluster of highly shared sequence variants as a technical artifact. Strong co-occurrence of HLA alleles, especially DR and DQ, made assigning TCR associations to individual alleles difficult. In a later genetic analysis, a missense DCLRE1C variant was associated with V-gene and J-gene trimming of TCR beta chains, and the association was replicated in an independent cohort. Correlated functional status among segregating V segments might be attributable to linkage disequilibrium, but an unknown experimental factor could not be ruled out. HLA typing was unavailable for some donors at each locus, so association tests used only the typed subset. In vitro tests confirmed that a few of the cytomegalovirus-associated TCR beta chains recognize cytomegalovirus antigens. The study listed 164 TCR beta chains as associated with cytomegalovirus.

The cohort comprised some 700 healthy bone marrow donors. Cohort members were all nominally healthy when sampled, although unrecorded immune exposures were likely present. The donor was CMV seropositive and was included in the group of approximately 310 seropositive cohort members. Every donor gave a peripheral blood sample, and the peripheral blood mononuclear cells from that sample were used for TCR beta sequencing. Genomic DNA extraction from the blood cell samples was performed with the Qiagen DNeasy Blood Extraction Kit. The method behind the library was the immunoSEQ multiplex PCR assay. For the multiplex PCR, a mixture combining 60 forward primers for TCR Vbeta segments and 13 reverse primers for TCR Jbeta segments was used. The CDR3 region of rearranged TCR beta genes was amplified from genomic DNA by a multiplex PCR assay. Amplified TCR beta libraries were sequenced as 87-base-pair reads on the Illumina HiSeq System. The published analysis was carried out like this. A later analysis tallied tens of millions of unique TCR beta chains across the 640 or so repertoires, and around 9.9 million of those chains were shared by two or more donors. A nearest-neighbor algorithm error-corrected the raw reads and collapsed the reads into unique sequences, merging closely related sequences to remove PCR and sequencing errors. To assign V, D and J gene segments, CDR3 sequences were aligned to IMGT reference sequences. For a sequence to be retained, a match of at least six nucleotides to both a V gene segment and a J gene segment was required. Rearrangements were called productive when the CDR3 lacked stop codons and stayed in frame with V and J; all others were non-productive. CDR3 was defined according to IMGT convention as the region running from the second conserved V-encoded cysteine to the conserved J-encoded phenylalanine. In an earlier analysis of more than 550 of the donors, sequences lacking an unambiguous match to a single V gene segment were excluded. In an earlier analysis of 587 of the donors, a V segment was called functional when productive rearrangements were above 56.7%, and segregating when the standard deviation between donors exceeded 5%. A statistical classification framework was developed to diagnose cytomegalovirus status using the catalog of TCR beta chain sequences. A later analysis assigned V and J genes by comparing TCR nucleotide sequences with IMGT/GENE-DB human TR gene sequences. A later analysis assigned CDR3 sequences and most-parsimonious VDJ recombination scenarios with the TCRdist pipeline. A later analysis defined each TCR beta chain by its CDR3 amino acid sequence plus V-gene family, and excluded reads lacking a unique V-gene family. In a later analysis, around 650 highly shared, low-generation-probability nucleotide sequences were removed to address suspected cross-contamination and a sequencing artifact. In a later analysis, a clonal expansion index for each public chain was calculated from normalized within-repertoire ranks of inferred template counts. A later analysis computed generation probabilities with a VDJ recombination model fitted to out-of-frame rearrangements, and checked the results against IGoR. In a later analysis, hypergeometric tests were used to score TCR-TCR, TCR-HLA and TCR-CMV co-occurrence, with a repertoire-size bias correction applied to TCR pairs. To estimate false discovery rates, a later analysis permuted the HLA or CMV assignments 20 times. In a later analysis, co-occurring TCRs were grouped using DBSCAN, with TCRdist sequence similarity added in when clustering inside HLA-allele-positive subsets. For co-occurrence clustering, repertoires with fewer than 30,000 or more than 120,000 public chains were excluded, along with 4 to 6 repertoires with anomalous nucleotide sharing. TCRdb stores this immuneACCESS table with in-frame sequences only. Part of the clones is absent; in the studies checked, under half of the shortfall reflects unresolved V genes, and no reason is known for the rest. V, J and clone size are those of that table, while D and trimming were read from the DNA. This sample is represented by under 200,000 clones; 79% of them were singletons. In total, the top ten clones hold more than 0.35% of the sample.

The receptor comes from a male donor in good health and CMV-seropositive. What was sequenced was PBMCs.

The nucleotide sequence reads TGTGCCAGCAGTACCACGACAGGGTCCACTGAAGCTTTCTTT. Translation gives CASSTTTGSTEAFF. Rearrangement joined TRBV28 to TRBJ1-1; TRBD1 fits 7 bases in the junction. After removal of 5 bases from V and 4 bases from J, the junction retains 7 bases not matched to a gene. As encoded in the germline V gene, CDR1 is MDHEN while CDR2 is SYDVKM. Including the terminal cysteine and phenylalanine, the CDR3 comprises 14 residues. The only DNA kept is the CDR3, 42 bases in frame from the first base.